These 5 T cell receptor beta chains originate from one sample sequenced in a study of a mutant IDH1 vaccine in newly diagnosed glioma. Their target antigens are unknown. Time point here: week 35, safety follow-up. Vaccination used 300 ug of mutant IDH1 20-mer peptide per dose, with topical imiquimod. Assay used: immunoSEQ multiplex PCR; TCRdb lists only in-frame clones, some missing. This sample has about 64,000 clones, with about 74% found just once. The sample in question was PBMCs, obtained from a glioma patient whose treatment included an IDH1 peptide vaccine. These TCRs come from a man in his fifties with glioma.

Only a few counts were recorded for this clone. The rearrangement links TRBV4-3 to TRBJ1-1; D unclear. Germline CDR1 LGHNA, CDR2 YSLEER. The V and J ends lost 0 bases and 0 bases respectively, with 14 bases between them. This CDR3 has 17 amino acids. CDR3 sequence: CASSQDSLGRLNTEAFF. The DNA of the CDR3 is TGCGCCAGCAGCCAAGATTCCCTGGGGAGACTGAACACTGAAGCTTTCTTT.

CDR3 residues: CASSLAGGPYGYTF. DNA for the CDR3: TGTGCCAGCAGCTTGGCCGGGGGGCCCTATGGCTACACCTTC. This sequence joins TRBV5-4 and TRBJ1-2, with a tentative D call TRBD1 (6 bases). The CDR3 totals 14 residues. Trimming took off 0 bases at V and 4 bases at J, with 10 bases between the two ends. Germline V gives CDR1 SGHNT, CDR2 YYREEE (reference sequence).

This clone was detected once. The chain links TRBV4-1 to TRBJ2-5; a possible D gene is TRBD1 (6 bases). The ends were cut back, 0 bases at V and 4 bases at J, with 15 bases in the middle. From germline, CDR1 is MGHRA and CDR2 YSYEKL. The CDR3 contains 16 residues. The CDR3 coding sequence is TGCGCCAGCAGCCAAGATCTGGAACAGGGTGGAGAGACCCAGTACTTC. Encoded protein: CASSQDLEQGGETQYF.

This clone was seen only once. The chain uses TRBV5-6 and TRBJ2-6, with TRBD1 matching 8 bases. In germline, CDR1 is SGHDT, CDR2 YYEEEE. The CDR3 sequence is 18 residues long. Trimming cost V 4 bases and J 5 bases; bases outside gene matches: 14. The CDR3 protein is CASSKGQDRRHWANVLTF. CDR3 sequence (DNA): TGTGCCAGCAGCAAGGGACAGGACCGACGCCACTGGGCCAACGTCCTGACTTTC.

This clone has a handful of counts. This sample also contains other DNA sequences that code for the same CDR3. As DNA, the CDR3 is TGCGCCAGCAGCTTGGCCGGGACGAACGCATACGAGCAGTACTTC. Its protein is CASSLAGTNAYEQYF. The rearrangement links TRBV5-1 to TRBJ2-7; D possibly uses TRBD1 or TRBD2 (5 bases each). With 0 bases removed from V and 4 bases from J, the gap between germline ends came to 14 bases. In germline, CDR1 is SGHRS, CDR2 YFSETQ. The CDR3 runs to 15 residues.